These 22 T cell receptor beta chains came from one sample sequenced in a study of radiotherapy plus CTLA-4 blockade in lung cancer. The protocol was immunoSEQ multiplex PCR, while the TCRdb copy is restricted to in-frame clones and leaves out a portion. The sample comprises 90,000 to 100,000 clones, roughly 85% of which are singletons, and around 25% rests with the top ten. Sequenced material: peripheral blood, taken from a patient treated with radiotherapy plus ipilimumab. The receptors were gathered from a human donor with non-small cell lung cancer that progressed on radiotherapy plus ipilimumab.

This chain uses TRBV9 with TRBJ2-1; 13 bases map to TRBD2. Unmatched junction bases numbered 8, after V lost 4 bases and J lost 4 bases. CDR3 size: 17 residues. Germline CDR1 is SGDLS and CDR2 is YYNGEE. The CDR3 nucleotides read TGTGCCAGCAGCATCGGGACTAGCGGGATCGCTTACAATGAGCAGTTCTTC. This encodes CASSIGTSGIAYNEQFF. Looking up the rest from reference TRBV9 and TRBJ2-1 gives the full variable domain: DSGVTQTPKHLITATGQRVTLRCSPRSGDLSVYWYQQSLDQGLQFLIQYYNGEERAKGNILERFSAQQFPDLHSELNLSSLELGDSALYFCASSIGTSGIAYNEQFFGPGTRLTVL.

The chain has TRBV5-1 and TRBJ2-1; D might be TRBD1 or TRBD2, each matching 5 bases. Germline loops: CDR1 SGHRS, CDR2 YFSETQ. V lost 7 bases to trimming and J lost 3 bases, with 17 bases between them. This CDR3 is 15 amino acids long. The CDR3 protein is CASAGAGAGYNEQFF. In nucleotides, the CDR3 is TGCGCCAGCGCTGGAGCCGGGGCGGGCTACAATGAGCAGTTCTTC.

The gene calls are TRBV27 and TRBJ2-7, with 12 bases fitting TRBD1. Trimming at V came to 7 bases and at J to 3 bases, leaving 7 bases not matched to a gene. Germline V gene data show CDR1 as MNHEY and CDR2 as SMNVEV (reference sequence). The CDR3 is made up of 15 amino acids. The CDR3 nucleotides are TGTGCCAGCACTGCGGGACAGGGGGCTTTCTACGAGCAGTACTTC. It encodes CASTAGQGAFYEQYF.

The V and J genes are TRBV7-9 and TRBJ2-2; 10 nucleotides match TRBD2. Germline loops: CDR1 SEHNR, CDR2 FQNEAQ (reference sequence). The V and J ends lost 6 bases and 3 bases, in that order; junction bases with no gene match: 7. This CDR3 comprises 16 residues. The CDR3 loop reads CASSPGLATYTGELFF. The CDR3 bases are TGTGCCAGCAGTCCGGGACTAGCGACCTACACCGGGGAGCTGTTTTTT.

The chain links TRBV28 to TRBJ1-1, with D uncertain. The germline V gene encodes CDR1 MDHEN and CDR2 SYDVKM. CDR3 length: 14 amino acids. V was cut by 7 bases and J by 8 bases, with 20 bases left in between. The CDR3 sequence: CASTPDGRRAEAFF. CDR3 DNA: TGTGCCAGCACACCCGATGGGAGGAGGGCGGAAGCTTTCTTT.

As to this clone: The junction differs from germline at one of its ends, possibly a read error. This chain joins TRBV4-2 and TRBJ2-7; TRBD2 matches at 9 bases. Germline CDR1 reads LGHNA; CDR2 reads YNFKEQ. The CDR3 loop spans 18 amino acids. Here the CDR3 reads CASSQEPELAGNFYKQYF. The CDR3 DNA is TGTGCCAGCAGCCAAGAACCGGAGCTAGCGGGAAACTTCTACAAGCAGTACTTC.

The gene calls are TRBV5-6 and TRBJ1-2, with 9 bases matching TRBD1. V was clipped by 1 base and J by 5 bases; unmatched bases: 9. In germline, CDR1 is SGHDT, CDR2 YYEEEE. This CDR3 is built from 16 residues. CDR3 bases: TGTGCCAGCAGCTTGCAAGGACAGGGGTTATGGTATGGCTACACCTTC. Its translation is CASSLQGQGLWYGYTF.

The V gene is TRBV30, the J gene TRBJ2-5; no reliable D call. Germline CDR1 reads GTSNPN; CDR2 reads SVGIG (reference sequence). Trimming left V 4 bases short and J 1 base short, with 7 bases between. The CDR3 has 12 residues. The CDR3 bases are TGTGCCTGGAACCGGGTCCAAGAGACCCAGTACTTC. As protein: CAWNRVQETQYF.

This chain connects TRBV21-1 to TRBJ2-1; the table gives TRBD2 as D, unverified against the DNA. TRBV21-1 is termed a pseudogene. CDR3 length equals 19 residues. This chain's CDR3 is CASSSRPNRRANGINEQFF. The DNA of the CDR3 is TGTGCCAGCAGCTCAAGGCCCAATAGGCGGGCGAACGGAATTAATGAGCAGTTCTTC.

The chain couples TRBV6-5 to TRBJ2-7, with a weak D call TRBD2 (5 bases). The germline V gene has CDR1 MNHEY and CDR2 SVGAGI. The CDR3 sequence is 14 residues long. Trimming took off 2 bases at V and 6 bases at J, with 14 bases between the two ends. CDR3 residues: CASSYGGRLLEQYF. The CDR3 coding sequence is TGTGCCAGCAGTTACGGTGGCAGACTACTCGAGCAGTACTTC.

The chain combines TRBV7-9 with TRBJ1-2, with 7 bases fitting TRBD1. Trimming cost V 8 bases and J 9 bases; bases outside gene matches: 12. This CDR3 spans 13 amino acids. The germline V gene has CDR1 SEHNR and CDR2 FQNEAQ (reference sequence). The DNA of the CDR3 is TGTGCCAGCGGAAAACAGGGGATCGAGCGCTACACCTTC. Translating gives CASGKQGIERYTF. The complete variable domain, with remaining parts taken from reference TRBV7-9 and TRBJ1-2, reads DTGVSQNPRHKITKRGQNVTFRCDPISEHNRLYWYRQTLGQGPEFLTYFQNEAQLEKSRLLSDRFSAERPKGSFSTLEIQRTEQGDSAMYLCASGKQGIERYTFGSGTRLTVV.

The V gene is TRBV28, the J gene TRBJ1-4, with D possibly matching TRBD1 (6 bases). Germline V CDR1 and CDR2: MDHEN, SYDVKM. CDR3 length: 16 amino acids. Trimming left V 9 bases short and J 4 bases short, with 21 bases between. This CDR3 reads CASTEGGQGFNEKLFF. In DNA, the CDR3 is TGTGCCAGTACCGAGGGGGGTCAGGGGTTTAATGAAAAACTGTTTTTT.

This rearrangement joins TRBV7-9 to TRBJ2-2; 9 nucleotides align to TRBD2. The J segment lost 5 bases and the V segment lost 8 bases, leaving 9 bases of the junction unmatched. The CDR3 consists of 15 residues. Germline CDR1 and CDR2: SEHNR and FQNEAQ (reference sequence). CDR3 nucleotides: TGTGCCAGCCCTCCCCGCGGGAGGGATACCGGGGAGCTGTTTTTT. As protein: CASPPRGRDTGELFF. The whole variable domain, remainder taken from reference TRBV7-9 and TRBJ2-2, is DTGVSQNPRHKITKRGQNVTFRCDPISEHNRLYWYRQTLGQGPEFLTYFQNEAQLEKSRLLSDRFSAERPKGSFSTLEIQRTEQGDSAMYLCASPPRGRDTGELFFGEGSRLTVL.

The V gene is TRBV28, the J gene TRBJ1-2; D gene unclear. V lost 5 bases and J lost 0, with 10 bases in between. The CDR3 length is 14 residues. Looked up from germline, CDR1 is MDHEN and CDR2 is SYDVKM. In DNA, the CDR3 is TGTGCCAGCAGTGTTTGGGGATCTAACTATGGCTACACCTTC. It encodes CASSVWGSNYGYTF.

This rearrangement joins TRBV5-4 to TRBJ2-5, with 7 positions matching TRBD1. The CDR3 spans 12 residues. Looked up from germline, CDR1 is SGHNT and CDR2 is YYREEE (reference sequence). J gave up 3 bases and V 7 bases, and 3 bases lay outside the gene matches. CDR3 sequence reads: CASLGTEETQYF. The CDR3, as DNA: TGTGCCAGCCTTGGGACAGAAGAGACCCAGTACTTC. The full variable domain, with the rest looked up from reference TRBV5-4 and TRBJ2-5, is ETGVTQSPTHLIKTRGQQVTLRCSSQSGHNTVSWYQQALGQGPQFIFQYYREEENGRGNFPPRFSGLQFPNYSSELNVNALELDDSALYLCASLGTEETQYFGPGTRLLVL.

V gene TRBV29-1 combines with J gene TRBJ2-1, with 9 bases that match TRBD1. This CDR3 comprises 14 residues. Germline CDR1 SQVTM, CDR2 ANQGSEA. The J segment lost 3 bases and the V segment lost 4 bases, leaving 4 bases of the junction unmatched. The CDR3 here is CSVALTGGYNEQFF. For the CDR3, the DNA is TGCAGCGTTGCCTTGACAGGGGGCTACAATGAGCAGTTCTTC.

The chain recombines TRBV7-3 with TRBJ2-3; D possibly corresponds to TRBD1 (6 bases). Between the trimmed V and J ends, which lost 5 bases and 4 bases, there was a span of 16 bases. Germline V CDR1 and CDR2: SGHTA, FQGTGA. The CDR3 length is 15 residues. The CDR3 DNA reads TGTGCCAGCAGCCGGTTAAATGAGGGGGCAGATACGCAGTATTTT. Its translation is CASSRLNEGADTQYF.

This chain connects TRBV6-5 to TRBJ2-3, with 11 bases that match TRBD2. CDR3 length equals 15 residues. Losses at the gene ends were 4 bases for V and 7 bases for J; bases not matched to a gene: 7. Germline CDR1 and CDR2: MNHEY and SVGAGI. The CDR3 DNA is TGTGCCAGCAGTTTAGCGGGAGGGCCCAGGTATACGCAGTATTTT. This codes for CASSLAGGPRYTQYF.

The rearrangement links TRBV28 to TRBJ1-2; the D gene is possibly TRBD1 (6 bases). Germline CDR1 and CDR2: MDHEN and SYDVKM. The CDR3 runs to 15 residues. The germline V and J ends were trimmed by 2 bases and 7 bases, with 17 bases remaining between them. CDR3 sequence: CASSLNTGTRGGYTF. In nucleotides, the CDR3 is TGTGCCAGCAGTTTAAATACAGGGACCAGGGGTGGCTACACCTTC.

The chain is built from TRBV27 and TRBJ2-1; unclear D gene. Trimming cost V 2 bases and J 0 bases, with 11 bases left between them. Germline CDR1 MNHEY, CDR2 SMNVEV (reference sequence). The CDR3 has 16 residues. CDR3 nucleotide sequence: TGTGCCAGCAGTTTAATGCGAATAAGCTCCTACAATGAGCAGTTCTTC. This encodes CASSLMRISSYNEQFF.

This rearrangement joins TRBV5-1 to TRBJ1-1; 7 bases are a match to TRBD1. The trim removed 2 bases at V and 3 bases at J, leaving 4 bases unmatched. Germline values: CDR1 SGHRS, CDR2 YFSETQ. CDR3 length: 14 amino acids. DNA of the CDR3: TGCGCCAGCAGCTTTAAGGGGGCGGACACTGAAGCTTTCTTT. Translated, it gives CASSFKGADTEAFF.

The V call is TRBV6-5, the J call TRBJ2-5; 7 bases fit TRBD2. CDR1 is MNHEY, CDR2 SVGAGI, per germline. This CDR3 is 13 amino acids long. Trimming removed 6 bases from V and 2 bases from J; junction bases left unmatched: 3. The chain's CDR3 is CASRSSGQETQYF. Here the CDR3 DNA reads TGTGCCAGCAGATCTAGCGGACAAGAGACCCAGTACTTC.